This T cell receptor (beta chain) derives from a study of blood T cells in healthy people across ages. A second roughly 7 to 12 cycle PCR used barcoded and J-beta primers. TCRdb re-analysed the 5' RACE reads in MiXCR, keeping a single row per CDR3 protein. The data contain 1.5 million or so distinct CDR3 sequences, less than 45% of them singletons. Germline V gene lookup returns CDR1 SQVTM and CDR2 ANQGSEA. There are 11 residues in the CDR3. Sequenced input: blood. The TCR originated in a woman between 18 and 29 years old in good health. The chain has TRBV29-1 and TRBJ2-3; D uncertain. CDR3 bases: TGCGTCTTTTCTAGCACAGATACGCAGTATTTT. Translation: CVFSSTDTQYF.